Following are 15 T cell receptor gamma chains from one sample sequenced in a study of gamma delta lymphoproliferative disorders and STAT genes. Sequencing used genomic DNA taken from PBMCs of patients and controls. TCRdb re-analyzed the multiplex PCR reads via CATT. The sample holds 1,300 or so gamma-chain clones, 9.5% to 15% seen once. Sequencing input: blood. The receptors were gathered from a human donor in good health.

This clone is large by share. This chain links TRGV2 with TRGJP2. TCRdb is silent on the J gene; assignment here came from matching the DNA to germline. The CDR3 loop spans 16 amino acids. The V gene's germline CDR1 is EGSNGY and CDR2 YDSYNSKV. Trimming took 2 bases from V and 2 from J; bases not matched to a gene: 8. Written as DNA, the CDR3 is TGTGCCACCTGGGACGTCCTTTTGAGTAGTGATTGGATCAAGACGTTT. Translation gives CATWDVLLSSDWIKTF.

This clone is medium-sized within its sample. This chain joins TRGV9 and TRGJ1 or TRGJ2. The J gene, left out of TCRdb, was set here by checking the DNA against germline. The CDR3 extends over 14 amino acids. Trimming at V came to 2 bases and at J to 0 bases, leaving 4 bases not matched to a gene. Germline V CDR1 and CDR2: GITISATS, ISYDGTV (reference sequence). The CDR3 loop is CALWEAENYYKKLF. The CDR3 nucleotides are TGTGCCTTGTGGGAGGCCGAGAATTATTATAAGAAACTCTTT.

By sample fraction, this clone is medium-sized (0.01 to 0.1%). The gene calls are TRGV10 and TRGJ1 or TRGJ2. TCRdb carries no J gene annotation; the J gene was assigned here by matching the DNA with germline. TRGV10 is annotated as an ORF whose role is uncertain. V was pared by 8 bases and J by 4 bases, with 6 bases of the junction left unmatched. The CDR3 length is 12 residues. The CDR3 spells CAAWDCYYKKLF. CDR3 in DNA: TGTGCTGCGTGGGATTGCTATTATAAGAAACTCTTT.

This clone was detected a few times. No DNA is shown, since the ends of the CDR3 on it are uncertain; the CDR3 is the one TCRdb lists. This CDR3 is CTTVPAATSTIGWFKIF. The V gene call is TRGV11, and the J gene call is absent. TRGV11 is identified as an open reading frame with a role that is uncertain. The CDR3 is 17 residues long, ends included.

The chain is built from TRGV2 and TRGJ1 or TRGJ2. TCRdb does not report a J gene; here it was assigned by matching the DNA to germline references. The V and J ends lost 9 bases and 3 bases, in that order; junction bases with no gene match: 5. The germline V gene encodes CDR1 EGSNGY and CDR2 YDSYNSKV. The CDR3 consists of 11 residues. The chain's CDR3 is CATNSYYKKLF. CDR3 in DNA: TGTGCCACCAACTCTTATTATAAGAAACTCTTT.

The chain uses TRGV11 and TRGJP2. The J gene was not available in TCRdb and was assigned here by matching the DNA to germline segments. Being an ORF, TRGV11 has a function that is uncertain. J lost 2 bases, V lost 9 bases, and 6 bases had no gene match. The CDR3 is 14 amino acids. The CDR3 DNA follows: TGTGCCTGCTGGTTCTCAAGTAGTGATTGGATCAAGACGTTT. Its protein is CACWFSSSDWIKTF.

The table lists this clone with a few counts. Relative to the germline gene, one junction end is altered; a read error may explain this. J is TRGJ1 or TRGJ2 and V is TRGV10. The J gene is not listed in TCRdb, so it was assigned here from a DNA match to germline. TRGV10 is an open reading frame whose function is uncertain. The CDR3 runs to 13 residues. The CDR3 DNA reads TGCGCGGCCTTCTTTAGACATTATTATAAGAAACTCTTT. Amino acid sequence: CAAFFRHYYKKLF.

This clone is medium-sized within its sample. CDR3 sequence reads: CATWVSRDYYKKLF. DNA for the CDR3: TGTGCCACCTGGGTCTCTCGGGATTATTATAAGAAACTCTTT. The V and J genes are TRGV2 and TRGJ1 or TRGJ2. The J gene, absent from TCRdb, was called here by matching the DNA to germline. CDR3 length: 14 amino acids. Germline lookup yields CDR1 EGSNGY and CDR2 YDSYNSKV. The V gene end was trimmed by 5 bases and the J gene end by 2 bases; junction bases not matched to a gene: 9.

This clone came up a few times. The chain has TRGV8 and TRGJ1 or TRGJ2. The J gene, absent from TCRdb, was called here by matching the DNA to germline. Germline V gives CDR1 VENAVY, CDR2 YDSYNSRV. J gave up 4 bases and V 10 bases, and 4 bases lay outside the gene matches. The CDR3 has 10 amino acids. The DNA of the CDR3 is TGTGCCACGGGGTATTATAAGAAACTCTTT. Its protein product is CATGYYKKLF.

The V call is TRGV10, the J call TRGJ1 or TRGJ2. The J gene, left out of TCRdb, was set here by checking the DNA against germline. TRGV10 is labeled an ORF, and its function is uncertain. CDR3 length equals 15 residues. The V and J ends lost 8 bases and 7 bases, in that order; junction bases with no gene match: 18. CDR3 nucleotide sequence: TGTGCTGCGTGGGATCCCCCCACGAATTTCTATAAGAAACTCTTT. This sequence encodes CAAWDPPTNFYKKLF.

V is TRGV10 and J is TRGJ1 or TRGJ2. Here the J gene came from matching the DNA to germline, since TCRdb omits it. TRGV10 is an ORF; its function is uncertain. V was clipped by 14 bases and J by 5 bases; unmatched bases: 7. The CDR3 consists of 10 residues. In DNA form, the CDR3 reads TGTGCTATGGAAGATTATAAGAAACTCTTT. Its protein is CAMEDYKKLF.

This clone was seen a few times. This DNA translates differently at residue 8 from the TCRdb protein, which is that of a much larger clone; a read error is likely, and the protein shown is the DNA's own translation. The chain couples TRGV4 to TRGJ1 or TRGJ2. The J gene, missing from TCRdb, was assigned here through DNA to germline matching. CDR3 length: 11 amino acids. Looked up from germline, CDR1 is EGSTGY and CDR2 is YDSYTSSV. CDR3 residues: CATWGYYRKLF. The CDR3 DNA sequence: TGTGCCACCTGGGGTTATTATAGGAAACTCTTT.

A note on this clone: The limits of the CDR3 on the DNA are not certain, so only TCRdb's listed CDR3 is given. There is no J gene call, but TRGV2 is given as the V gene. The CDR3 is 21 residues long, counting both termini. Germline CDR1 is EGSNGY and CDR2 is YDSYNSKV. The CDR3 protein is CATWDGRVGIIRNSLAVEQHF.

This clone was detected only once. J is TRGJP1 and V is TRGV5. Germline matching of the DNA provided the J gene here, since TCRdb leaves it blank. The junction had 5 bases not matched to a gene; V was cut back by 10 bases and J by 6 bases. The CDR3 contains 11 residues. CDR1 VINAFY and CDR2 YDVSNSKD come from the germline V gene. The CDR3 DNA reads as TGTGCCACATTATCTGGTTGGTTCAAGATATTT. Translating it yields CATLSGWFKIF.

This clone is classed as medium-sized. The CDR3 loop reads CACWIRPYYYKKLF. In nucleotides, the CDR3 is TGTGCCTGCTGGATTAGACCCTATTATTATAAGAAACTCTTT. The chain carries TRGV11 and TRGJ1 or TRGJ2. The J gene, absent from TCRdb, was called here by matching the DNA to germline. TRGV11 counts as an open reading frame of uncertain function. The CDR3 is 14 amino acids. Losses at the gene ends were 4 bases for V and 2 bases for J; bases not matched to a gene: 5.